This TCR beta chain was recorded in a study of CD8 T cells in ankylosing spondylitis. General study points: CD8+ by phenotype, disease-linked clones were relatively rare in peripheral blood. Past studies reported some motif variants in reactive arthritis synovial fluid and blood. Significant enrichment of disease-linked clones was reported in matched ankylosing spondylitis synovial fluid. Ankylosing spondylitis blood seemed to carry a telltale TCR beta motif made of eight or nine highly homologous variants.

Note on this clonotype: Antigen: not known.

The CDR3 length is 13 residues. From germline, CDR1 is KGHSH and CDR2 LQKENI. The V end lost 2 bases, the J end lost 0 bases, and 5 bases lay between the germline ends. Making use of molecular barcodes, quantitative 5'-RACE generated TCR beta libraries. TCRdb called the 5' RACE reads again in MiXCR, with one record for every CDR3 protein. The data hold about 210,000 distinct CDR3 sequences, with about 7.3% observed a single time. The origin of this receptor is a male donor with ankylosing spondylitis. The V call is TRBV18, the J call TRBJ2-7; D remains ambiguous. The sample was blood, either unsorted or a sorted T cell fraction (not recorded which). CDR3 protein: CASSPDHSYEQYF. The DNA of the CDR3 is TGTGCCAGCTCACCAGACCACTCCTACGAGCAGTACTTC.